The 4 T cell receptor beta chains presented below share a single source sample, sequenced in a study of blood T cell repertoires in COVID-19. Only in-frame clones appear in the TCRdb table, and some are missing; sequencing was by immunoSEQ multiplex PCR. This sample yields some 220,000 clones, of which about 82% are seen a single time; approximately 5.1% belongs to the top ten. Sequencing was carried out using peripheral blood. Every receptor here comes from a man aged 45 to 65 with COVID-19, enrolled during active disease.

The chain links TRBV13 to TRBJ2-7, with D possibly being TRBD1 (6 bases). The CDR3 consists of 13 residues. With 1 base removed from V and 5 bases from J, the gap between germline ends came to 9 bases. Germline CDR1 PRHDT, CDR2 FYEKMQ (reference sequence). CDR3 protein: CASSLVRGDEQYF. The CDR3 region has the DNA TGTGCCAGCAGCTTAGTCAGGGGTGACGAGCAGTACTTC.

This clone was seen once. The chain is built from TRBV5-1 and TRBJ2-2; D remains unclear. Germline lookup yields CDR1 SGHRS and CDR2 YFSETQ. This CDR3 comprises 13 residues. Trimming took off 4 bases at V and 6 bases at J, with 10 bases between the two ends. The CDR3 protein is CASSHDLPGELFF. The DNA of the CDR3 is TGCGCCAGCAGCCACGATCTACCCGGGGAGCTGTTTTTT.

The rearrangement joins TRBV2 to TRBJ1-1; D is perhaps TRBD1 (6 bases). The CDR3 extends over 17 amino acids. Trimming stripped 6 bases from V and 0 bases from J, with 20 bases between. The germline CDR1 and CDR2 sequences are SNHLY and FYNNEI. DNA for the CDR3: TGTGCCAGCAGAGAAAACACAGGGAACCTTATGAACACTGAAGCTTTCTTT. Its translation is CASRENTGNLMNTEAFF.

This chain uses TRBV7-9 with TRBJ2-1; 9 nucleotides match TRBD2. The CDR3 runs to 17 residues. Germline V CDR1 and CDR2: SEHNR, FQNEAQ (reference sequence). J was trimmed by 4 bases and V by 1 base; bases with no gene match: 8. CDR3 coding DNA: TGTGCCAGCAGCTTAGAAGGAAAGCGGGGGGATTACAATGAGCAGTTCTTC. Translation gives CASSLEGKRGDYNEQFF.